This TCR beta chain was retrieved from a study of T cell changes during pregnancy in multiple sclerosis. Assay used: immunoSEQ multiplex PCR; TCRdb lists only in-frame clones, some missing. This repertoire shows 18,000 or so clones, 85% to 90% found once; its top ten account for approximately 13%. V was trimmed by 5 bases and J by 5 bases, leaving 12 bases between them. Germline V CDR1 and CDR2: PRHDT, FYEKMQ (reference sequence). The CDR3 has 13 residues. The source is a female donor in good health, enrolled as a control in a pregnancy study. The sample was CD8+ T cells from peripheral blood mononuclear cells, taken in the third trimester of pregnancy. The V call is TRBV13, the J call TRBJ1-1; the D gene is possibly TRBD1 (5 bases). DNA of the CDR3: TGTGCCAGCAGCCTCAGGGTTCGGACTGAAGCTTTCTTT. It specifies CASSLRVRTEAFF.